This paragraph covers one T cell receptor (beta chain) sequence. The data were obtained in a study of blood T cells in healthy people across ages. Losses at the gene ends were 5 bases for V and 3 bases for J; bases not matched to a gene: 10. The CDR3 contains 16 residues. The germline V gene has CDR1 SGHAT and CDR2 FQNNGV. A second PCR of roughly 7 to 11 cycles used a sample-barcoded 5' primer and a J-beta primer mix. MiXCR, run by TCRdb on the 5' RACE reads, gives a single entry per CDR3 protein. Among approximately 400,000 distinct CDR3 sequences listed, about 49% were seen once. The sample consisted of blood. The gene calls are TRBV11-2 and TRBJ2-3; the match to TRBD1 covers 8 bases. The sequence was collected from a man aged 55-75 years in good health. CDR3 DNA: TGTGCCAGCAGCCTCCAGGCAGGGGGCGCGACAGATACGCAGTATTTT. Translation gives CASSLQAGGATDTQYF.